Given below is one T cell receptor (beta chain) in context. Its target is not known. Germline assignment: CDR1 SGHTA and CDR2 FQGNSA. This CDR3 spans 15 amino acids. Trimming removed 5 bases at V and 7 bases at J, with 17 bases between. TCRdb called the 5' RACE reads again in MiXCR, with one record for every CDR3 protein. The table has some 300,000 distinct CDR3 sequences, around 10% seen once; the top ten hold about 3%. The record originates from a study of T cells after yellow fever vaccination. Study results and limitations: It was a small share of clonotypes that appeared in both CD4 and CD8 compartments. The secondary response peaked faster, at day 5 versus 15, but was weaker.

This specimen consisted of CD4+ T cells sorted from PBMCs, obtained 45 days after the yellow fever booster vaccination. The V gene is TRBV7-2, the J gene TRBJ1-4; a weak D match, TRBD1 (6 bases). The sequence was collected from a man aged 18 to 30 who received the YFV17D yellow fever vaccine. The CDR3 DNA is TGTGCCAGCAGCCTGTTGGGGGGGGCTGGTGAAAAACTGTTTTTT. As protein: CASSLLGGAGEKLFF.